This is a list of T cell receptor beta chains from one sample in a study of blood T cell repertoires in COVID-19. Assay: immunoSEQ multiplex PCR; the TCRdb copy retains only in-frame clones and omits some. Of 250,000 to 350,000 clones listed, around 84% are singletons. Sequences were obtained from peripheral blood. The receptors shown here come from a human donor with COVID-19, enrolled during active disease. The donor label of this sample is uncertain. The conserved cysteine and the conserved F or W are not part of the CDR3 here.

J: TRBJ2-1; V: TRBV3-1/TRBV3-2; CDR3: ASSQEWSGHSYNEQF
J: TRBJ2-2; V: TRBV5-1; CDR3: ATQAGQGANTGELF
J: TRBJ2-1; V: TRBV28; CDR3: ASRVLAGGYNEQF
J: TRBJ1-3; V: TRBV7-2; CDR3: ASSLQGHRGNTIY
J: TRBJ2-7; V: TRBV2; CDR3: ASSEPGPYEQY
J: TRBJ1-2; V: TRBV29-1; CDR3: SVAFGRGYGYT
J: TRBJ2-5; V: TRBV9; CDR3: ASSPRASGSQETQY
J: TRBJ1-1; V: TRBV27; CDR3: ASSLSVGGVNTEAF
J: TRBJ1-1; V: TRBV6-1; CDR3: ASSERVGLRSPQNTEAF
J: TRBJ2-1; V: TRBV10-2; CDR3: ATGFSGTYNEQF
J: TRBJ2-1; V: TRBV3-1/TRBV3-2; CDR3: ASSQDERVWQF
J: TRBJ2-6; V: TRBV5-6; CDR3: ASSPDSKSYSGANVLT
J: TRBJ1-2; V: TRBV19; CDR3: ASSDRDRGGYGYT
J: TRBJ2-5; V: TRBV5-1; CDR3: ASAAQLTANEPETQY
J: TRBJ1-2; V: TRBV5-4; CDR3: ASSFPGSYGYT
J: TRBJ2-7; V: TRBV19; CDR3: ASSPSQGPPLGEQY
J: TRBJ2-7; V: TRBV21-1; CDR3: ASSPPKEGPGLSRCRKSYEQY
J: TRBJ2-5; V: TRBV19; CDR3: ASSPTGPQETQY
J: TRBJ2-7; V: TRBV28; CDR3: ASSFRLAPYEQY
J: TRBJ2-7; V: TRBV5-1; CDR3: ASSLPGTLKGEQY
J: TRBJ1-2; V: TRBV6-5; CDR3: ASSLTGNSYGYT
J: TRBJ1-2; V: TRBV14; CDR3: ASSQDPPYGYT